This T cell receptor beta chain comes out of a study of control samples from healthy donors and cancer patients. The table came from immunoSEQ multiplex PCR; TCRdb's copy has only in-frame clones and leaves some out. The sample gives 130,000 or so clones, around 90% of which show up once; around 8.7% is in the top ten. In this sample, this clone turned up a few times. J gave up 4 bases and V 1 base, and 7 bases lay outside the gene matches. This CDR3 is built from 16 residues. Germline V gene sequence: CDR1 KGHDR, CDR2 SFDVKD. The sequence was obtained from a man aged 35-49 years in good health. The V and J genes are TRBV24-1 and TRBJ1-2; 8 nucleotides align to TRBD1. Material: blood. The CDR3: CATSDLTGQGVYGYTF. The CDR3 DNA follows: TGTGCCACCAGTGATTTAACAGGACAGGGCGTCTATGGCTACACCTTC.